There are a few counts of the clone carrying this T cell receptor beta chain. The data originate from a study of human T cells and chemical hapten exposure. Study-level background: Subjects had 2% DPC placed on 2 cm by 2 cm of upper inner arm skin for sensitization. Patch tests of 0.01% DPC on the upper back were read at 6 days.

Using its own MiXCR run on the RACE reads, TCRdb lists one record per CDR3 protein. The repertoire has roughly 72,000 distinct CDR3 sequences, 10% to 13% of them found once; the top ten carry around 1.5%. Time point reported: patch test 1, 2 weeks after DPC sensitization. The treatment denotes: therapeutic diphenylcyclopropenone sensitization with weekly scalp DPC. The sequences come from whole blood, collected in connection with sensitization to the hapten diphenylcyclopropenone (DPC). The clonotype was recovered from a woman in her 50s with alopecia areata. Some clones in this sample may be carry-over from other donors' samples.

This CDR3 reads CASSLLGSGVAGAFYEQYF. For the CDR3, the DNA is TGTGCCAGCAGTTTATTAGGGTCGGGGGTAGCGGGAGCATTTTACGAGCAGTACTTC. The rearrangement joins TRBV28 to TRBJ2-7; 9 bases agree with TRBD2. The CDR3 is made up of 19 amino acids. The germline V gene has CDR1 MDHEN and CDR2 SYDVKM. With V trimmed by 1 base and J by 4 bases, 17 bases remained unmatched.